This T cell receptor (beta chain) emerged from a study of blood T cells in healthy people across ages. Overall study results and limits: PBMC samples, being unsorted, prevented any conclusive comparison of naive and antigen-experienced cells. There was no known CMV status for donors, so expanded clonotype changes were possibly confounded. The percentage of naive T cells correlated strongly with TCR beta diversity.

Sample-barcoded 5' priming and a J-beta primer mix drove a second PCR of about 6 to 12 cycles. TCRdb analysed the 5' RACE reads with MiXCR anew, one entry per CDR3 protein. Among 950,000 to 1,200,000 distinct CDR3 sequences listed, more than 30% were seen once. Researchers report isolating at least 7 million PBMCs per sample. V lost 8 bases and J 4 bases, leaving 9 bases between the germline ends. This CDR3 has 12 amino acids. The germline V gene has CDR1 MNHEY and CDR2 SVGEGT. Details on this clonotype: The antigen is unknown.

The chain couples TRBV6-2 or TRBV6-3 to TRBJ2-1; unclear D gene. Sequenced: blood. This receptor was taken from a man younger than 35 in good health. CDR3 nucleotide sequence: TGTGCCAGCTCCGCTATTTACAATGAGCAGTTCTTC. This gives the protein CASSAIYNEQFF.